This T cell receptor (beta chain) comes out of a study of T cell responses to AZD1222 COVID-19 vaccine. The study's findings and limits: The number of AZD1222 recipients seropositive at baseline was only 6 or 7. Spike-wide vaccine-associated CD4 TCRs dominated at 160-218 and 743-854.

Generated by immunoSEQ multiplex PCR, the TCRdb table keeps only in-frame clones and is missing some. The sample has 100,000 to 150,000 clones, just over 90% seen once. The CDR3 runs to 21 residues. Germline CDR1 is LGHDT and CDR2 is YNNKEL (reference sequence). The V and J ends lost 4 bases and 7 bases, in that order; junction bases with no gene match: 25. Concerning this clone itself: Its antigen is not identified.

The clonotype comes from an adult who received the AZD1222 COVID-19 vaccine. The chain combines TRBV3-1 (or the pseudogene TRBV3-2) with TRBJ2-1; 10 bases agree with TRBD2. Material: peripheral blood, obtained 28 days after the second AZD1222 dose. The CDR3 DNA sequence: TGTGCCAGCAGCCTGAAACACCGGACTAGCGGAGAACTTGGGATAAGGAATGAGCAGTTCTTC. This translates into CASSLKHRTSGELGIRNEQFF.